The entry below gives a single T cell receptor beta chain sequence along with its context. The CDR3 has 14 amino acids. V lost 5 bases, J lost 5 bases, and 15 bases lay in between. Germline CDR1 MNHNY, CDR2 SVGAGI (reference sequence). The sample comes from a study of blood T cell repertoires in COVID-19. Study information: Some COVID-19 samples were acute and others convalescent; all came from the United States, Italy and Spain.

Authors' data handling: From reference gene primer amplification, estimates of nucleated cell counts were derived. Using immunoSEQ multiplex PCR, the repertoire was profiled, and TCRdb retains in-frame clones only, with some absent. V and J calls and clone size are copied from that table; D and trimming were computed from the DNA. The data show over 100,000 clones, about nine tenths seen once. The clonotype comes from a man aged 45-65 years with acute or convalescent COVID-19. Sequencing was carried out using peripheral blood. The chain employs TRBV6-6 and TRBJ2-5; D unclear. CDR3 DNA: TGTGCCAGCAGTCCCGTATCGAGATGGGAGACCCAGTACTTC. Residues: CASSPVSRWETQYF.